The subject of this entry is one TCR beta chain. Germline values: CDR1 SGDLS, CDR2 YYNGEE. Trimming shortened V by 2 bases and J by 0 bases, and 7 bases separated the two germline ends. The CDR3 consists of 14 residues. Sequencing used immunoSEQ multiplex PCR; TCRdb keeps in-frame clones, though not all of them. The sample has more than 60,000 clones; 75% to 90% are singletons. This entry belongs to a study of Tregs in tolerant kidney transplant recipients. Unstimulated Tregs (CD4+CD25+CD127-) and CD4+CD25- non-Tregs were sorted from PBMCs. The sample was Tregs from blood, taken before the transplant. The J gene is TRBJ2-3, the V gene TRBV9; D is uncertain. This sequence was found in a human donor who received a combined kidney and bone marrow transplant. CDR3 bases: TGTGCCAGCAGCGTCGGCGGCAGCACAGATACGCAGTATTTT. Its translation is CASSVGGSTDTQYF.